The T cell receptor (beta chain) under discussion was sequenced for a study of monozygotic twins with inflammatory bowel disease. Eight separate reactions for every sample produced the cDNA. One entry per CDR3 protein, without DNA, is what TCRdb gives after re-calling the 5' RACE reads. The sample features about 210,000 distinct CDR3 sequences, with 1.6% in its top ten. Germline-derived CDR1 and CDR2 are LGHDT and YNNKEL (reference sequence). The CDR3 has 17 residues. The sequencing sample was made of blood. This sequence joins TRBV3-1 and TRBJ2-2. The source of this sequence is a human donor with ulcerative colitis or Crohn's disease, or a healthy co-twin of an affected twin (not recorded which). The CDR3 reads CASSQDLGRANTGELFF.